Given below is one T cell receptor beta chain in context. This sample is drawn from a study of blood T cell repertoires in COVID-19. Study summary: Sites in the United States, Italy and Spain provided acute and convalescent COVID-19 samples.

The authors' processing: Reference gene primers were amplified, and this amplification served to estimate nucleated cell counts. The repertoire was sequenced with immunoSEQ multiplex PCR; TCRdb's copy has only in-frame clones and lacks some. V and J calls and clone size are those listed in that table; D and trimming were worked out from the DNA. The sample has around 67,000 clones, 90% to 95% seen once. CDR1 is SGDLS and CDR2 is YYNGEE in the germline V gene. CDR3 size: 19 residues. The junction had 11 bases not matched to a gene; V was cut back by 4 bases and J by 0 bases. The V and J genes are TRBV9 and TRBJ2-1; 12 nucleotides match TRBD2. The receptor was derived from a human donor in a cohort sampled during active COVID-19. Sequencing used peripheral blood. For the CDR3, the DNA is TGTGCCAGCAGCCCGTGGGAACTAGCGGGGGGTTTCTCCTACAATGAGCAGTTCTTC. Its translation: CASSPWELAGGFSYNEQFF. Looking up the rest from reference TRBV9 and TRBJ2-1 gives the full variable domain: DSGVTQTPKHLITATGQRVTLRCSPRSGDLSVYWYQQSLDQGLQFLIQYYNGEERAKGNILERFSAQQFPDLHSELNLSSLELGDSALYFCASSPWELAGGFSYNEQFFGPGTRLTVL.